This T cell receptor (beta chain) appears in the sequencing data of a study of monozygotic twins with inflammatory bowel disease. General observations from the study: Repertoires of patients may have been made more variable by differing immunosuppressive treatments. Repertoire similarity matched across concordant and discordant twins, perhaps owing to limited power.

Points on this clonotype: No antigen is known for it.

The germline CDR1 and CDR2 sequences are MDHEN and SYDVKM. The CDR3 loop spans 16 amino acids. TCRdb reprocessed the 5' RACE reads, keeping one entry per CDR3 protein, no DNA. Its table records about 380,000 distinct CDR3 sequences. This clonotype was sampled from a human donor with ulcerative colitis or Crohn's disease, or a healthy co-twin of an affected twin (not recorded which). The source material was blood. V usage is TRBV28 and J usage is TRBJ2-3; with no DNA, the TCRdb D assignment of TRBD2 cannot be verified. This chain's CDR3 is CASSTPAGLALNTQYF.